This TCR beta chain came from a study of glioma-infiltrating T cells. Findings of the study overall: CDR3 overlap between tissue and blood was very small.

Amplification of TCR alpha and beta CDR3 regions from RNA used iRepertoire nested multiplex PCR. MiXCR, applied by TCRdb to the multiplex PCR reads, yields one record per CDR3 protein. The table lists roughly 200,000 distinct CDR3 sequences, approximately 40% of them singletons. The length of the CDR3 is 13 residues. The V and J ends lost 2 bases and 4 bases respectively, with 6 bases between them. Per germline, CDR1 LNHDA and CDR2 SQIVND (reference sequence). Worth noting for this clonotype: Its antigen is unidentified. A single base separates this from a much larger clone, so it may be a read error.

Specimen: glioma tissue, nonneoplastic brain tissue, or PBMCs (not recorded which). This TCR came from a human donor with low-grade glioma or glioblastoma, undergoing nonglioma brain surgery, or in good health (not recorded which). This chain connects TRBV19 to TRBJ1-5; D is undetermined. The CDR3 sequence is CASSIRDNQPQHF. CDR3 DNA sequence: TGTGCCAGTAGTATAAGGGATAATCAGCCCCAGCATTTT.